One sample yielded the 5 T cell receptor beta chains listed below, sequenced in a study of blood T cells in healthy people across ages. Together with a sample-barcoded 5' primer, a J-beta primer mix was included in a second PCR lasting about 6 to 11 cycles. In TCRdb, the 5' RACE reads were re-called with MiXCR into one record per CDR3 protein. The sample contains about 280,000 distinct CDR3 sequences, 27% of which appear only once. The sequenced sample was blood. The receptors were gathered from a woman in her seventies in good health.

Worth noting for this clonotype: One junction end does not reproduce the germline sequence, and a read error may be involved. The V and J genes are TRBV2 and TRBJ2-7, with 11 bases aligning to TRBD2. CDR1 and CDR2 from the germline V gene are SNHLY and FYNNEI. The CDR3 covers 13 residues. For the CDR3, the DNA is TGCGCCAGCACTAGCGGGAGTAAGTACGAGCAGTACTTC. As protein: CASTSGSKYEQYF.

The rearrangement joins TRBV6-1 to TRBJ1-6, with D hard to call. This CDR3 has 16 residues. With 6 bases removed from V and 6 bases from J, the gap between germline ends came to 18 bases. The germline V gene encodes CDR1 MNHNS and CDR2 SASEGT. The CDR3 sequence: CASRSSTLLFNSPLHF. In DNA form, the CDR3 reads TGTGCCAGCAGGTCTTCGACACTTCTGTTTAATTCACCCCTCCACTTT.

This clonotype has a handful of counts. This chain uses TRBV20-1 with TRBJ2-4; no firm D call. Between the trimmed V and J ends, which lost 2 bases and 1 base, there was a span of 9 bases. The CDR3 sequence is 14 residues long. The germline V gene encodes CDR1 DFQATT and CDR2 SNEGSKA (reference sequence). CDR3 residues: CSARWIDAKNIQYF. The CDR3, as DNA: TGCAGTGCTAGATGGATAGATGCCAAAAACATTCAGTACTTC.

The rearrangement uses TRBV13 and TRBJ1-2; 9 nucleotides agree with TRBD1. Germline assignment: CDR1 PRHDT and CDR2 FYEKMQ (reference sequence). This CDR3 is built from 15 residues. V gave up 5 bases and J gave up 8 bases; unmatched junction bases: 12. CDR3 loop: CASSTKDRGILGYTF. The CDR3 DNA is TGTGCCAGCAGCACAAAGGACAGGGGAATTTTAGGCTACACCTTC.

In its sample, this clonotype was seen many times. The rearrangement links TRBV10-3 to TRBJ1-1, with 9 bases identical to TRBD1. This CDR3 is built from 13 residues. With V trimmed by 7 bases and J by 8 bases, 8 bases remained unmatched. CDR1 is ENHRY, CDR2 SYGVKD, per germline. The CDR3, as DNA: TGTGCCATCACCACTGGACAGGGGAAAGAAGCTTTCTTT. Translating it yields CAITTGQGKEAFF.